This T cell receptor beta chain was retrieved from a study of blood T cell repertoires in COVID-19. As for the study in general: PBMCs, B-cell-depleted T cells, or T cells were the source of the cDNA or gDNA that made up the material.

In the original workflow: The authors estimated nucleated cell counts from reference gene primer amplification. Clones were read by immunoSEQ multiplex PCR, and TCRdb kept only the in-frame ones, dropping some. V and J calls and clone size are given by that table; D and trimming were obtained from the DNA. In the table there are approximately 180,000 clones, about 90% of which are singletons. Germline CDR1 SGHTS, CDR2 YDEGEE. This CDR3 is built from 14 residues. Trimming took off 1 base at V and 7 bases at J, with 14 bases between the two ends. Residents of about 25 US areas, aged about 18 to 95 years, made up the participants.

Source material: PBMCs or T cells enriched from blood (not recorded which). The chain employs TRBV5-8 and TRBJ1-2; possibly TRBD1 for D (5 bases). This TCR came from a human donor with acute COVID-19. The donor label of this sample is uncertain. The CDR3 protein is CASSLSRASSGYTF. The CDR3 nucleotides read TGTGCCAGCAGCTTGAGCAGGGCATCCTCTGGCTACACCTTC.